The rows below give T cell receptor beta chains drawn from one sample of a study of blood T cell repertoires in COVID-19. Only in-frame clones appear in the TCRdb table, and some are missing; sequencing was by immunoSEQ multiplex PCR. In the table there are around 130,000 clones, about 84% of which are singletons. The sample consisted of peripheral blood. The source of these receptors is a man aged 55 to 70 with acute or convalescent COVID-19. Both conserved end residues are part of each CDR3. D genes are given only for firm matches. Clone sizes are given selectively: once, few, many, or a class where the clone is expanded.

>TRBV11-1|.|.|TRBJ2-5
CASSSASAGKGETQYF
TGTGCCAGCAGCTCCGCATCCGCGGGGAAAGGGGAGACCCAGTACTTC
>TRBV7-9|TRBD1|.|TRBJ1-4
CASSPTGGQWEKLFF
TGTGCCAGCAGCCCGACAGGGGGGCAATGGGAAAAACTGTTTTTT
>TRBV5-4|.|.|TRBJ2-1
CASSFIQGSSYNEQFF
TGTGCCAGCAGCTTCATACAGGGAAGCTCCTACAATGAGCAGTTCTTC
>TRBV6-1|TRBD1|few|TRBJ2-5
CASSETGGSQETQYF
TGTGCCAGCAGTGAGACAGGGGGGTCTCAAGAGACCCAGTACTTC
>TRBV20-1|.|.|TRBJ2-2
CSASEGGNTGELFF
TGCAGTGCTAGTGAGGGGGGGAACACCGGGGAGCTGTTTTTT
>TRBV7-2|.|.|TRBJ2-3
CASSRPRPGDTQYF
TGTGCCAGCAGCCGTCCTAGACCGGGGGATACGCAGTATTTT
>TRBV6-6|.|.|TRBJ2-3
CASAVVQDDGDTQYF
TGTGCCAGCGCCGTTGTCCAGGATGATGGGGATACGCAGTATTTT
>TRBV6-4|.|.|TRBJ2-7
CASSDRGIYEQYF
TGTGCCAGCAGTGACAGGGGGATCTACGAGCAGTACTTC
>TRBV6-5|.|.|TRBJ1-1
CASSYSAGQMNTEAFF
TGTGCCAGCAGTTACTCGGCAGGGCAGATGAACACTGAAGCTTTCTTT
>TRBV9|.|.|TRBJ2-1
CASSPRTTYNEQFF
TGTGCCAGCAGCCCCAGGACTACGTACAATGAGCAGTTCTTC
>TRBV7-3|TRBD2|.|TRBJ2-3
CASSIAGTSGRGQYF
TGTGCCAGCAGCATAGCCGGGACTAGCGGGAGGGGGCAGTATTTT
>TRBV19|TRBD1|once|TRBJ1-2
CASSLGTGVNYGYTF
TGTGCCAGTAGTCTTGGGACAGGGGTTAACTATGGCTACACCTTC
>TRBV2|.|.|TRBJ2-3
CASLFGGAQDTQYF
TGTGCCAGCCTTTTCGGTGGGGCTCAGGATACGCAGTATTTT
>TRBV28|TRBD2|.|TRBJ2-3
CASSSLAGPTDTQYF
TGTGCCAGCAGTTCACTAGCGGGACCCACAGATACGCAGTATTTT
>TRBV10-3|TRBD1|.|TRBJ2-7
CAISGQGAPYEQYF
TGTGCCATCAGTGGACAGGGGGCACCCTACGAGCAGTACTTC
>TRBV7-8|TRBD2|.|TRBJ2-1
CASSLFGLADYNEQFF
TGTGCCAGCAGCCTATTTGGACTAGCGGACTACAATGAGCAGTTCTTC
>TRBV7-2|TRBD2|.|TRBJ2-5
CASSSGLVETQYF
TGTGCCAGCAGCTCGGGACTAGTAGAGACCCAGTACTTC
>TRBV6-2/TRBV6-3|.|.|TRBJ1-1
CASSYGLARNTEAFF
TGTGCCAGCAGTTACGGCTTGGCACGGAACACTGAAGCTTTCTTT
>TRBV28|TRBD1|.|TRBJ2-1
CASSDRGPSYNEQFF
TGTGCCAGCAGCGACAGGGGCCCGTCCTACAATGAGCAGTTCTTC
>TRBV29-1|.|.|TRBJ1-3
CSVRSGGNTIYF
TGCAGCGTCCGCTCGGGGGGAAACACCATATATTTT
>TRBV28|.|.|TRBJ2-4
CASSPRHLAKNIQYF
TGTGCCAGCAGTCCCCGACACCTAGCCAAAAACATTCAGTACTTC
>TRBV29-1|.|few|TRBJ2-7
CSVLSAYEQYF
TGCAGCGTATTGTCGGCCTACGAGCAGTACTTC
>TRBV28|.|.|TRBJ2-1
CASSFFDRNYNEQFF
TGTGCCAGCAGTTTCTTCGACAGGAACTACAATGAGCAGTTCTTC
>TRBV2|.|.|TRBJ2-3
CASSGWTPSDTQYF
TGTGCCAGCAGTGGATGGACACCTTCAGATACGCAGTATTTT
>TRBV19|.|few|TRBJ1-5
CASSIGTSGGQPQHF
TGTGCCAGTAGTATAGGAACGTCGGGAGGTCAGCCCCAGCATTTT
>TRBV7-2|.|.|TRBJ1-2
CASSLGRVNGYTF
TGTGCCAGCAGCTTAGGCAGGGTAAATGGCTACACCTTC
>TRBV24-1|TRBD1|.|TRBJ2-7
CATSDLRGREQYF
TGTGCCACCAGTGATCTGAGGGGGCGCGAGCAGTACTTC
>TRBV6-5|TRBD1|.|TRBJ1-5
CASRSGQGHNQPQHF
TGTGCCAGCAGGTCGGGACAGGGGCACAATCAGCCCCAGCATTTT
>TRBV11-3|.|few|TRBJ2-1
CASSGGPGNEQFF
TGTGCCAGCAGCGGGGGCCCGGGGAATGAGCAGTTCTTC
>TRBV3-1/TRBV3-2|.|.|TRBJ2-6
CASSQGLLLSGANVLTF
TGTGCCAGCAGCCAAGGACTACTCCTCTCTGGGGCCAACGTCCTGACTTTC
>TRBV27|TRBD2|many|TRBJ2-3
CASRFIAGVETDTQYF
TGTGCCAGCAGATTTATAGCGGGAGTAGAGACAGATACGCAGTATTTT
>TRBV27|TRBD1|.|TRBJ2-1
CASSTRRDRALYEQFF
TGTGCCAGCAGTACCCGCCGGGACAGGGCCCTATATGAGCAGTTCTTC
>TRBV5-4|TRBD2|.|TRBJ2-3
CASRPGLAVDTQYF
TGTGCCAGCCGTCCGGGACTAGCGGTAGATACGCAGTATTTT
>TRBV7-3|TRBD2|.|TRBJ2-1
CASSRTSGSLDEQFF
TGTGCCAGCAGCCGCACTAGCGGGAGTCTGGATGAGCAGTTCTTC
>TRBV28|TRBD1|.|TRBJ1-4
CASSSIQGAGEKLFF
TGTGCCAGCAGTTCCATACAGGGGGCAGGGGAAAAACTGTTTTTT